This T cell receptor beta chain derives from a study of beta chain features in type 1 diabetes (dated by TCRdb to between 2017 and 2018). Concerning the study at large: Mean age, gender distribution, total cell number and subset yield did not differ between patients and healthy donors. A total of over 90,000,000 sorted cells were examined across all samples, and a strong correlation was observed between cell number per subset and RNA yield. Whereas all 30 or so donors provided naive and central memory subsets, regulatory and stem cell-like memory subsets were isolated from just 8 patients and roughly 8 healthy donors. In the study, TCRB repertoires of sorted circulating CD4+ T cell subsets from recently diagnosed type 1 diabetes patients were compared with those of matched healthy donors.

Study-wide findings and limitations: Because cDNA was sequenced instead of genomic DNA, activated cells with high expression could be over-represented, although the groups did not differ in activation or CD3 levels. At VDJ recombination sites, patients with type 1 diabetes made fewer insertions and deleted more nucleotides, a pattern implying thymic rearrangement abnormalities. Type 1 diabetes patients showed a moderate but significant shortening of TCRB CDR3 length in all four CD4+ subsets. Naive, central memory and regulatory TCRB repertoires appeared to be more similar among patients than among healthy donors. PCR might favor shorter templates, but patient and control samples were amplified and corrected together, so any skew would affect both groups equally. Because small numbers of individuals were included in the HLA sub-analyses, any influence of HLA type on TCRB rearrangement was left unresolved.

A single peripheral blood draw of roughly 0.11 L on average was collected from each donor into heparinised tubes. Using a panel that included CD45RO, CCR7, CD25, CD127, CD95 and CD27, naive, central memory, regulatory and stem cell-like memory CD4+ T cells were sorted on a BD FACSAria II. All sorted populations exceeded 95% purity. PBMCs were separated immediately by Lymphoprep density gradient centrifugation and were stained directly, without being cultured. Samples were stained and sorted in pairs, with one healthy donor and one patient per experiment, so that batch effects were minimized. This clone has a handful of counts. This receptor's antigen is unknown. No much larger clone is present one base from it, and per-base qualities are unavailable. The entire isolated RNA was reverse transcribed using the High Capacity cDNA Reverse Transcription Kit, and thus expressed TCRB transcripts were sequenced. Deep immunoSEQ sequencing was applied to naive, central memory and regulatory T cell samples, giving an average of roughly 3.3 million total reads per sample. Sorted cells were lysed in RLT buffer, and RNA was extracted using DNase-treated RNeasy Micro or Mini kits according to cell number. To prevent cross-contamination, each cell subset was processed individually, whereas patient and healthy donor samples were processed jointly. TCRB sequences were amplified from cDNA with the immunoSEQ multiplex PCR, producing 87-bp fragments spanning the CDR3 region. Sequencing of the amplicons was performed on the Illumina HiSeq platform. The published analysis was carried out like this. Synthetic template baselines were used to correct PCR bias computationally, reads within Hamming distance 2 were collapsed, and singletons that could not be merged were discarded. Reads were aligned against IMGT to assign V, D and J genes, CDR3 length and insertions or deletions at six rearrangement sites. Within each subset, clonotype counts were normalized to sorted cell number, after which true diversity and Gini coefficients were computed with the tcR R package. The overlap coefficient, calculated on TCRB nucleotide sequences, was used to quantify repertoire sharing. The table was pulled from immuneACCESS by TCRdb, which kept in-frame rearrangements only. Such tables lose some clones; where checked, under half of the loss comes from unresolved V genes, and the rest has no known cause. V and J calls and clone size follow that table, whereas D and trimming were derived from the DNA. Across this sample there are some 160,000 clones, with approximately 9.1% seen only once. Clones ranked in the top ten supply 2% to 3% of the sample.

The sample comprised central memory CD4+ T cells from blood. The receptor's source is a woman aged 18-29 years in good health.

The nucleotide sequence reads TGTGCCAGCAGCTTGACAGGGGGCACGGGCGAGCAGTACTTC. Its protein reads: CASSLTGGTGEQYF. Here the chain combines TRBV5-6 and TRBJ2-5; 9 junctional bases match TRBD1. The end of the DNA is better explained by TRBJ2-7, so the J call may be wrong. The CDR3 goes from the cysteine to the phenylalanine over 14 residues. CDR3 DNA only is kept here, 42 bases in frame from base 1. The CDR1 and CDR2 encoded by the germline V gene are SGHDT and YYEEEE.